This TCR beta chain was documented in a study of identical twins listed by TCRdb under 2016. With respect to the entire study: The study deep-sequenced TCR alpha and beta repertoires from monozygotic twins, unrelated adults of various ages and cord blood to test whether fetal clonotypes persist. To rule out contamination, replicate twin experiments were performed at different times with different library preparation protocols.

The research as a whole found: Conclusions relied on cross-sectional statistical analysis, since the same donors could not be followed over many years. Fewer insertions were carried by abundant cord blood beta clonotypes, a similar but weaker trend appeared in young adult naive repertoires, and no such trend appeared in memory repertoires. Compared with coincidental sharing between unrelated individuals, out-of-frame TCR alpha sequences shared between twins showed an excess of sequences with low generation probability. Invariant T cells such as MAIT and iNKT could partly confound zero-insertion analyses, although diverse VJ usage argued against such confounding for most clonotypes. In beta out-of-frame sequences, excess twin sharing was weaker, because having fewer shared sequences lowered the signal-to-noise ratio. In monozygotic twins, recombination models systematically underestimated out-of-frame TCR alpha sharing, but the models matched the sharing seen between unrelated individuals.

Every donor was a healthy Caucasian. Library preparation employed 5' RACE. The sample was run on an Illumina HiSeq 2000. Template switching added a universal primer binding site, and the final cDNA carried a unique molecular identifier that allowed TCR cDNA molecules to be counted accurately. Specific primers in the conserved constant-segment region were used to synthesize first-strand cDNA for TCR alpha and beta chains. To control for contamination, every cDNA library carried two barcodes: a SMART-Mk sample barcode plus Illumina barcodes. Two successive PCR steps introduced TruSeq adapter sequences along with Illumina sample barcodes. The TCR alpha and beta cDNA libraries were sequenced on the Illumina HiSeq platform using custom primers. Per the original workflow: MiGEC was used to process raw reads and extract unique molecular identifiers, and MiXCR was used to find CDR3 positions. Recombination models were inferred per individual with the repgenHMM and IGoR tools using an EM algorithm. Shared clonotypes were analyzed with the tcR package in R, and sharing was normalized by the product of cloneset sizes. Out-of-frame nonproductive sequences were analyzed to study raw recombination free of thymic and clonal selection effects. TCRdb ran its own pipeline on the public reads, namely fastp trimming at Q25 and MiXCR clone calling, and kept in-frame beta chains. Merged by CDR3 protein, the rows form single entries marked with the most common genes and DNA. The V and J calls were not made by the authors but by TCRdb's processing. Recorded for this sample are approximately 1.8 million distinct CDR3 sequences; about 30% of them occurred a single time. The ten largest clones capture under 0.35% of the sample.

This clonotype was detected many times. No antigen is known for it. Per-nucleotide qualities are absent, and no much larger clonotype sits a single base away. The sequencing input was cord blood. The sequence came from a newborn girl in good health.

CDR3 region: CATSDLQGADTQYF. Here is the DNA: TGTGCCACCAGTGATTTACAGGGGGCAGATACGCAGTATTTT. Recombination joined TRBV24-1 with TRBJ2-3, and 8 junction bases match TRBD1. Counted from cysteine to phenylalanine, this CDR3 has 14 amino acids. Only the CDR3 part of the read is kept: 42 bases, read in frame from the first base. Via the germline V gene, CDR1 is KGHDR and CDR2 SFDVKD. V has 1 base trimmed and J has 4 bases trimmed; junction bases matching no gene number 0.